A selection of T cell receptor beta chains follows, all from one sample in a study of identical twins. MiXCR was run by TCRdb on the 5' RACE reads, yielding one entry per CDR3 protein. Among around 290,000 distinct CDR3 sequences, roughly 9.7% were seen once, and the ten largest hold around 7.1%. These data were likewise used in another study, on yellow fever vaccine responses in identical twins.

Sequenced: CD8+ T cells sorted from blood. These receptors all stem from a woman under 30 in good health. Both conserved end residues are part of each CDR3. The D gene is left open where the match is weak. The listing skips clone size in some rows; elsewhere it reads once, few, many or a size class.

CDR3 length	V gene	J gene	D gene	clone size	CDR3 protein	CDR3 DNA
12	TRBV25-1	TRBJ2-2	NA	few	CASSEWGGELFF	TGTGCCAGCAGTGAATGGGGCGGGGAGCTGTTTTTT
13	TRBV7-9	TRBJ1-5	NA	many	CASSPPDNQPQHF	TGTGCCAGCAGCCCCCCTGACAATCAGCCCCAGCATTTT
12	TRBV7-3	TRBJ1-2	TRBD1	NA	CASSSGTDGYTF	TGTGCCAGCAGCTCGGGGACAGATGGCTACACCTTC
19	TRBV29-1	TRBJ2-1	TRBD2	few	CSVPTPSLAGVVGYNEQFF	TGCAGCGTCCCCACCCCCAGTCTAGCGGGAGTAGTGGGATACAATGAGCAGTTCTTC
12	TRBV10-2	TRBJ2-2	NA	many	CASSENARELFF	TGCGCCAGCAGTGAGAATGCTAGGGAGCTGTTTTTT
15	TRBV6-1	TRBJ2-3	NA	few	CASSPTFIHTDTQYF	TGTGCCAGCAGTCCCACATTTATCCACACAGATACGCAGTATTTT
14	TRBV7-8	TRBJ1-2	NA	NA	CASSSLGVNYGYTF	TGTGCCAGCAGCTCCTTAGGGGTGAACTATGGCTACACCTTC
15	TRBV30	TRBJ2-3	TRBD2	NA	CAWSDSGGRGDTQYF	TGTGCCTGGAGTGATAGCGGGGGCCGAGGAGATACGCAGTATTTT
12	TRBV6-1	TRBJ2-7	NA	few	CASSEPWDEQYF	TGTGCCAGCAGTGAACCCTGGGACGAGCAGTACTTC
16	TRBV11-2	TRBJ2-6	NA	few	CASSLVPRPGANVLTF	TGTGCCAGCAGCTTAGTACCCCGCCCTGGGGCCAACGTCCTGACTTTC
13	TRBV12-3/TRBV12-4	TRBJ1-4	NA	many	CASKPPVNEKLFF	TGTGCCAGCAAACCGCCAGTAAATGAAAAACTGTTTTTT
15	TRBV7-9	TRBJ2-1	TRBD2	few	CASASRDYSYNEQFF	TGTGCCAGCGCATCGAGGGACTACTCCTACAATGAGCAGTTCTTC
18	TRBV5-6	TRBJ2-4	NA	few	CASSFVFRRGEGSDIQYF	TGTGCCAGCAGCTTTGTTTTTCGGAGAGGGGAAGGGTCAGACATTCAGTACTTC
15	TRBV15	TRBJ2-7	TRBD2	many	CATSLRGLADYEQYF	TGTGCCACCAGCCTCCGGGGACTAGCAGATTACGAGCAGTACTTC
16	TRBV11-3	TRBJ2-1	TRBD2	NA	CASSVGPSGTYNEQFF	TGTGCCAGCAGCGTAGGTCCTAGCGGGACTTACAATGAGCAGTTCTTC
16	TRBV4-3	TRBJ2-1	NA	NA	CASSQDSGEVYNEQFF	TGCGCCAGCAGCCAAGATTCGGGGGAGGTTTACAATGAGCAGTTCTTC
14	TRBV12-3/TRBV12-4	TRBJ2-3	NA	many	CASSFLGSTDTQYF	TGTGCCAGCAGTTTCTTGGGATCCACAGATACGCAGTATTTT
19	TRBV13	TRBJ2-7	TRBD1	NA	CAISFGTDSSYLLSYEQYF	TGTGCCATCAGCTTCGGGACAGACTCATCCTATTTGCTTAGCTACGAGCAGTACTTC
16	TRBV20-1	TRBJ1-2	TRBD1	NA	CCARDRGQGDSYGYTF	TGCTGTGCTAGAGATCGCGGACAGGGTGATAGTTATGGCTACACCTTC
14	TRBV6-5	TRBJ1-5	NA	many	CASSYSLWDQPQHF	TGTGCCAGCAGTTACTCGCTCTGGGATCAGCCCCAGCATTTT
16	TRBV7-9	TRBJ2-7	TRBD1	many	CASSPPDGTGSYEQYF	TGTGCCAGCAGCCCCCCCGATGGGACAGGCTCCTACGAGCAGTACTTC
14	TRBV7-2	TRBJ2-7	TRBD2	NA	CASSSPGLGDEQYF	TGTGCCAGCAGCTCCCCCGGACTAGGCGACGAGCAGTACTTC
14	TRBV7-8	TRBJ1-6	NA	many	CASSPGGAGSPLHF	TGTGCCAGCAGCCCAGGTGGGGCTGGCTCACCCCTCCACTTT
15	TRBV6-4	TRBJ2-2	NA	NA	CASSVEGENTGELFF	TGTGCCAGCAGTGTAGAGGGGGAGAACACCGGGGAGCTGTTTTTT
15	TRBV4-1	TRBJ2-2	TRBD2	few	CASSHSGRDTGELFF	TGCGCCAGCAGCCATAGCGGGAGGGACACCGGGGAGCTGTTTTTT
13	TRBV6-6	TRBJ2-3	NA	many	CASSYDAGKTQYF	TGTGCCAGCAGTTACGATGCAGGGAAGACGCAGTATTTT
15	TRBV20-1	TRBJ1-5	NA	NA	CSAHQSERVSQPQHF	TGCAGTGCCCACCAAAGCGAGAGGGTTAGCCAGCCCCAGCACTTT
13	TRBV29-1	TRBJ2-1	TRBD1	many	CSVRQGAESEQFF	TGCAGCGTTCGACAGGGAGCTGAGAGTGAGCAGTTCTTC
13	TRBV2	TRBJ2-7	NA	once	CASSEARYYEQYF	TGTGCCAGCAGTGAAGCGCGCTACTACGAGCAGTACTTC
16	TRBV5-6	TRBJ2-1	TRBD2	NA	CASNPGLLAGINEQFF	TGTGCCAGCAACCCCGGCCTACTAGCGGGAATCAATGAGCAGTTCTTC
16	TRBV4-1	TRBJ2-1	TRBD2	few	CASSQVTSGGHNEQFF	TGCGCCAGCAGCCAAGTGACTAGCGGGGGTCACAATGAGCAGTTCTTC
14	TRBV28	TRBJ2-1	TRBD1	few	CASSTRGQGYEQFF	TGTGCCAGCAGTACGCGGGGACAGGGCTATGAGCAGTTCTTC
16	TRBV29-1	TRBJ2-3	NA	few	CSVEDLRGISTDTQYF	TGCAGCGTTGAAGATCTGAGGGGTATTTCCACAGATACGCAGTATTTT
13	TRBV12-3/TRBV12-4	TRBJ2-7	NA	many	CAVRTLSSYEQYF	TGTGCCGTCCGGACACTCTCCTCCTACGAGCAGTACTTC
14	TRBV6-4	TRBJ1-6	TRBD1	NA	CASSDGTGGSPLHF	TGTGCCAGCAGTGACGGGACAGGGGGTTCACCCCTCCACTTT
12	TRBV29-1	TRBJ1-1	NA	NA	CSASGMNTEAFF	TGCAGCGCCTCTGGGATGAACACTGAAGCTTTCTTT
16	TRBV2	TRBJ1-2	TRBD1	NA	CASSGAGQGPNYGYTF	TGTGCCAGCAGTGGGGCGGGACAGGGACCTAACTATGGCTACACCTTC
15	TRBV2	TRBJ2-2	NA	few	CASSEMGGVGGELFF	TGTGCCAGCAGTGAGATGGGCGGGGTAGGCGGGGAGCTGTTTTTT
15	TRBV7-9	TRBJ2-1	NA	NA	CASSLVGGVYNEQFF	TGTGCCAGCAGCTTAGTTGGCGGGGTATACAATGAGCAGTTCTTC